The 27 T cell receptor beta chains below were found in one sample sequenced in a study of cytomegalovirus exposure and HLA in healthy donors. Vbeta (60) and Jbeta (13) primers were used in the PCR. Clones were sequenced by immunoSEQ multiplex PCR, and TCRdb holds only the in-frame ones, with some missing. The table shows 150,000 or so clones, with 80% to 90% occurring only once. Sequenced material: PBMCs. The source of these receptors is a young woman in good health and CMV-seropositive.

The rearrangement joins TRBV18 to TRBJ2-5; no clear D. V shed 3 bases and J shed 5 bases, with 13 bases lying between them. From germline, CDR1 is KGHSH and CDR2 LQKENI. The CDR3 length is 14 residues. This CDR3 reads CASSPVDPGETQYF. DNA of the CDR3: TGTGCCAGCTCACCGGTCGACCCCGGGGAGACCCAGTACTTC.

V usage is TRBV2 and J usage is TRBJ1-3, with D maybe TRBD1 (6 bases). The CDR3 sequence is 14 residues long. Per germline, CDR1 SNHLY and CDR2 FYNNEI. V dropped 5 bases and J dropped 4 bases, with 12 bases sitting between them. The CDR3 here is CASSTTGSGNTIYF. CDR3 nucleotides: TGTGCCAGCAGTACAACAGGGTCCGGAAACACCATATATTTT.

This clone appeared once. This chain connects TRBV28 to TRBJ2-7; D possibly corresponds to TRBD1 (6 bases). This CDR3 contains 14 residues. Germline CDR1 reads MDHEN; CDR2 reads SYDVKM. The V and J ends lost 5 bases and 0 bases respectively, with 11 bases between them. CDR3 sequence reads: CASSITGSSYEQYF. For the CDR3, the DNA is TGTGCCAGCAGTATTACAGGGTCCTCCTACGAGCAGTACTTC.

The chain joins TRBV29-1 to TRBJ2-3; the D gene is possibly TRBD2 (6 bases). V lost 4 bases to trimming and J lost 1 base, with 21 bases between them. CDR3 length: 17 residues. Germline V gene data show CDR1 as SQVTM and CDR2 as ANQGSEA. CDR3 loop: CSVGVEEWDFRTDTQYF. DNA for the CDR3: TGCAGCGTTGGTGTCGAGGAGTGGGACTTCCGCACAGATACGCAGTATTTT.

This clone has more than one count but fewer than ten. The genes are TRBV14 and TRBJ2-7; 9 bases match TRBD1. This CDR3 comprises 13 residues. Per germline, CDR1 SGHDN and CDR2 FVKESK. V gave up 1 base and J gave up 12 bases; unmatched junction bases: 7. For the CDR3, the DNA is TGTGCCAGCAGCCAAGCAAGGGGGACAGGGCCGTACTTC. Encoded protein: CASSQARGTGPYF.

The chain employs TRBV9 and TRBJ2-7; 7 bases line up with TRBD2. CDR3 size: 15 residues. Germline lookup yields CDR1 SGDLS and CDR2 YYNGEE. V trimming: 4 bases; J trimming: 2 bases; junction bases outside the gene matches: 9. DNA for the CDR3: TGTGCCAGCAGCAGCGGGACGGCGGGTGCCTACGAGCAGTACTTC. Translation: CASSSGTAGAYEQYF.

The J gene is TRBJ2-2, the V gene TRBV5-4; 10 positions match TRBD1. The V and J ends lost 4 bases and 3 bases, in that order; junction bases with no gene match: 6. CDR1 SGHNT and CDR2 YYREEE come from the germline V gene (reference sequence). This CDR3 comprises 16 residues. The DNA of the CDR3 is TGTGCCAGCAGCACCGGGACAGGGGTTTACACCGGGGAGCTGTTTTTT. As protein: CASSTGTGVYTGELFF.

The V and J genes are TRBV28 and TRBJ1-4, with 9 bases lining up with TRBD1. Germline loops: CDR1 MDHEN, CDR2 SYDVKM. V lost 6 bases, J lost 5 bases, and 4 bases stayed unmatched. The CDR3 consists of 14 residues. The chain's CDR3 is CASSWTGENEKLFF. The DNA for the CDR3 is TGTGCCAGCAGCTGGACAGGGGAGAATGAAAAACTGTTTTTT.

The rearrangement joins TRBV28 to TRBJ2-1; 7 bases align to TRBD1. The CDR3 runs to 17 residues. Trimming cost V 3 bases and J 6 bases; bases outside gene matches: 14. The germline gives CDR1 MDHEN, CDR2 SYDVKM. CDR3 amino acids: CASSFRQGIGLPNEQFF. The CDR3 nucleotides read TGTGCCAGCAGTTTTCGACAGGGAATAGGCTTACCCAATGAGCAGTTCTTC. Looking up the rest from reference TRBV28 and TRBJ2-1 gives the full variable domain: DVKVTQSSRYLVKRTGEKVFLECVQDMDHENMFWYRQDPGLGLRLIYFSYDVKMKEKGDIPEGYSVSREKKERFSLILESASTNQTSMYLCASSFRQGIGLPNEQFFGPGTRLTVL.

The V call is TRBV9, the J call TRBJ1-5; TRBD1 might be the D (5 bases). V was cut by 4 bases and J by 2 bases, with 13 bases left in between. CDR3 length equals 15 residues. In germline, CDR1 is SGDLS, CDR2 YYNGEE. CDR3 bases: TGTGCCAGCAGCAAAAACGGGGGTGGCAATCAGCCCCAGCATTTT. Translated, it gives CASSKNGGGNQPQHF.

As DNA, the CDR3 is TGCAGCGTTGCCCAGGAAGGGGGCACAGATACGCAGTATTTT. The encoded protein is CSVAQEGGTDTQYF. V usage is TRBV29-1 and J usage is TRBJ2-3; D might be TRBD1 (5 bases). The germline V gene has CDR1 SQVTM and CDR2 ANQGSEA. V lost 4 bases, J lost 1 base, and 12 bases lay in between. The CDR3 extends over 14 amino acids.

CDR3 sequence reads: CASDEWTGTYGYTF. CDR3 DNA sequence: TGTGCCAGCGACGAATGGACAGGGACCTATGGCTACACCTTC. This sequence joins TRBV5-6 and TRBJ1-2, with 8 bases that match TRBD1. The CDR3 has 14 residues. The ends lost 7 bases at V and 4 bases at J; junction bases unmatched: 9. Germline values: CDR1 SGHDT, CDR2 YYEEEE.

The CDR3 reads CASSLGGGAFYEQYF. The CDR3 DNA reads TGTGCCAGCAGCTTAGGGGGGGGAGCTTTCTACGAGCAGTACTTC. V gene TRBV7-6 combines with J gene TRBJ2-7; 7 nucleotides match TRBD2. The CDR3 covers 15 residues. V lost 1 base, J lost 3 bases, and 6 bases stayed unmatched. Germline-derived CDR1 and CDR2 are SGHVS and FNYEAQ.

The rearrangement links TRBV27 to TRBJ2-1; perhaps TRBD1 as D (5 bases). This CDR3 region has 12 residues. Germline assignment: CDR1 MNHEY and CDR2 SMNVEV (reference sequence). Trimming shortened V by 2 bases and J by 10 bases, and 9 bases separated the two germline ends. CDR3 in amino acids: CASSLTTGEQFF. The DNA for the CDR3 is TGTGCCAGCAGTTTAACTACAGGAGAGCAGTTCTTC.

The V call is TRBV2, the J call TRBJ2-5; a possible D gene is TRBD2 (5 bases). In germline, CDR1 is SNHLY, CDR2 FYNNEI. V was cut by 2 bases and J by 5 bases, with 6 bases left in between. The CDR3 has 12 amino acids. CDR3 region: CASSERRETQYF. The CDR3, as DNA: TGTGCCAGCAGTGAAAGGAGGGAGACCCAGTACTTC. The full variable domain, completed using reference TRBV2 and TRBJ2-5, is EPEVTQTPSHQVTQMGQEVILRCVPISNHLYFYWYRQILGQKVEFLVSFYNNEISEKSEIFDDQFSVERPDGSNFTLKIRSTKLEDSAMYFCASSERRETQYFGPGTRLLVL.

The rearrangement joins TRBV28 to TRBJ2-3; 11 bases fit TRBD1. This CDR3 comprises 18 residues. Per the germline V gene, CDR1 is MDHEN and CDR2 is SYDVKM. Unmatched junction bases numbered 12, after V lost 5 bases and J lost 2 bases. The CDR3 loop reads CASSQSWGQGGITDTQYF. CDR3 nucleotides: TGTGCCAGCAGTCAAAGTTGGGGACAGGGGGGGATCACAGATACGCAGTATTTT.

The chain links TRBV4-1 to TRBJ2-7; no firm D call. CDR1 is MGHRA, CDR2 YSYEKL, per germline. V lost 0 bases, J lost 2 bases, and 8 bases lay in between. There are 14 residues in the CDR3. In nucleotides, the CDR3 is TGCGCCAGCAGCCAAGATCCGAGCGCCTACGAGCAGTACTTC. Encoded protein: CASSQDPSAYEQYF.

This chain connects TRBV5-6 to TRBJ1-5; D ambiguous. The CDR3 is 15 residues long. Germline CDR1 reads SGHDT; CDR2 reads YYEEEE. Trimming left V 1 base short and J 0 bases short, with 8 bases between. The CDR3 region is CASSLFSYSNQPQHF. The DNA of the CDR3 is TGTGCCAGCAGCTTGTTCTCGTATAGCAATCAGCCCCAGCATTTT.

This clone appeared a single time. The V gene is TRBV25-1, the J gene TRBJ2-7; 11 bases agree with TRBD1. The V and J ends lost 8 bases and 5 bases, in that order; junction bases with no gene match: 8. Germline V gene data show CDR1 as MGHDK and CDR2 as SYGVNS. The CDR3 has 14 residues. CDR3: CASWGQGETDEQYF. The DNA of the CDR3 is TGTGCCAGCTGGGGACAGGGGGAGACGGACGAGCAGTACTTC.

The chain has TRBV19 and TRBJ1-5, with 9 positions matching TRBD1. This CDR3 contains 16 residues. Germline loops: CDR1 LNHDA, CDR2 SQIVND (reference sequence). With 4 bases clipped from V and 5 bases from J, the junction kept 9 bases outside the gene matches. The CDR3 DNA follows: TGTGCCAGTAGTACTCGGAACCGGGACAGGGATCAGCCCCAGCATTTT. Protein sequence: CASSTRNRDRDQPQHF.

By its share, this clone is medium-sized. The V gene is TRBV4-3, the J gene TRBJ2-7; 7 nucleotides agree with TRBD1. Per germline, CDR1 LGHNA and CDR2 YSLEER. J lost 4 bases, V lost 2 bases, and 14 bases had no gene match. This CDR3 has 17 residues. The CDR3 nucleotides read TGCGCCAGCAGCCAACTTATTCTTGAAGGGGGCGCGTACGAGCAGTACTTC. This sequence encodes CASSQLILEGGAYEQYF.

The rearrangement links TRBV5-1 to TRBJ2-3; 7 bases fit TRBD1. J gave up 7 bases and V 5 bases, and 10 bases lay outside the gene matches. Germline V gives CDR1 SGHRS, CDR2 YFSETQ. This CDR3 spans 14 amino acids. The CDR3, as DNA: TGCGCCAGCAGTTCCGACAGGGCGATAAATACGCAGTATTTT. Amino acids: CASSSDRAINTQYF.

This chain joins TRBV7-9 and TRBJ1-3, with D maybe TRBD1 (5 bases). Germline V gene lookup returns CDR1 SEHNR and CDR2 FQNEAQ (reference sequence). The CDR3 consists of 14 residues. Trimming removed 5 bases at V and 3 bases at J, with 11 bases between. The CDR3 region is CASSMGDYGNTIYF. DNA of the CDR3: TGTGCCAGCAGCATGGGGGACTATGGAAACACCATATATTTT.

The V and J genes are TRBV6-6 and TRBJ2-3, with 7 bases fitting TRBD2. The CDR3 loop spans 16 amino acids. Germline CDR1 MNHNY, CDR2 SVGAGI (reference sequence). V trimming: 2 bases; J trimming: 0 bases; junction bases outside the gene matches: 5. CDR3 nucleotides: TGTGCCAGCAGTTACGGCGGGAGTACTAGCACAGATACGCAGTATTTT. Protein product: CASSYGGSTSTDTQYF.

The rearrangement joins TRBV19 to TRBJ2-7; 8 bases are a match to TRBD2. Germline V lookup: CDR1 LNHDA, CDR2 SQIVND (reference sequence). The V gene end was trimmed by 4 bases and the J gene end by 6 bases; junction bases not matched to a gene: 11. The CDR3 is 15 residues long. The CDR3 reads CASSRQRGGQSEQYF. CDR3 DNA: TGTGCCAGTAGTAGACAACGGGGGGGGCAAAGCGAGCAGTACTTC.

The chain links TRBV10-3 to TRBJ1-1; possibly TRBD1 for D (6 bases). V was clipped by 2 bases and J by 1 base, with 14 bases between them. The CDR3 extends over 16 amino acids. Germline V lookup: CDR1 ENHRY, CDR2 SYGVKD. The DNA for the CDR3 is TGTGCCATCAGTGAGGGGAGTAGGGGGAGGAACACTGAAGCTTTCTTT. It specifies CAISEGSRGRNTEAFF.

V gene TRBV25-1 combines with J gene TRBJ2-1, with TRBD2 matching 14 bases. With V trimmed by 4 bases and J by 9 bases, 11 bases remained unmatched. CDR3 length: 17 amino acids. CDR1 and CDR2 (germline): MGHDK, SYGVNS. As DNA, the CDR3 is TGTGCCAGCAGTGCCAGACTAGCGGGGGGGGGCTTAAGTGAGCAGTTCTTC. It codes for CASSARLAGGGLSEQFF. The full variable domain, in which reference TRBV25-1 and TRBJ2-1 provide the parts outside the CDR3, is EADIYQTPRYLVIGTGKKITLECSQTMGHDKMYWYQQDPGMELHLIHYSYGVNSTEKGDLSSESTVSRIRTEHFPLTLESARPSHTSQYLCASSARLAGGGLSEQFFGPGTRLTVL.